The next 26 T cell receptor beta chains were all read from a single sample in a study of T-cell reconstitution after alpha-beta-depleted transplantation in children. Molecular barcoding with unique molecular identifiers was used for the TCRbeta library. Each CDR3 protein is one row after TCRdb ran MiXCR on the PCR reads. The sample contains some 180,000 distinct CDR3 sequences, 5.5% to 7% of which appear only once. The material sequenced was PBMCs, taken before TCRalphabeta/CD19-depleted stem cell transplant. These receptors were collected from a boy younger than 10 with acute lymphoblastic leukemia, due to receive a stem cell transplant.

This clonotype has ten or more counts. The CDR3 DNA sequence: TGTGCCAGCAGCCTGCTGACCGATGAGTATGAGCAGTTCTTC. Translated: CASSLLTDEYEQFF. The chain couples TRBV4-2 to TRBJ2-1; D remains unclear. CDR1 LGHNA and CDR2 YNFKEQ come from the germline V gene. V was cut by 4 bases and J by 8 bases, with 15 bases left in between. CDR3 size: 14 residues.

This chain links TRBV27 with TRBJ2-7; 13 bases match TRBD2. There are 15 residues in the CDR3. Germline CDR1 reads MNHEY; CDR2 reads SMNVEV (reference sequence). The V gene end was trimmed by 8 bases and the J gene end by 4 bases; junction bases not matched to a gene: 8. In nucleotides, the CDR3 is TGTGCCAGCCAGATCGGACTAGCGGGGGTGTACGAGCAGTACTTC. As protein: CASQIGLAGVYEQYF.

Many counts were recorded for this clonotype. At one of its ends the junction is not consistent with the germline gene, which may arise from a read error. The J gene is TRBJ2-7, the V gene TRBV5-1; the D gene is possibly TRBD2 (6 bases). Per germline, CDR1 SGHRS and CDR2 YFSETQ. There are 14 residues in the CDR3. The CDR3 coding sequence is TGCTCCAGCAGCTTGGAGGGACCTCGGGGCGAGCAGTACTTC. As protein: CSSSLEGPRGEQYF.

The V gene is TRBV28, the J gene TRBJ2-5; D perhaps matches TRBD2 (6 bases). Germline CDR1 reads MDHEN; CDR2 reads SYDVKM. The V and J ends lost 6 bases and 5 bases respectively, with 19 bases between them. CDR3 length equals 15 residues. DNA for the CDR3: TGTGCCAGCAGATTACCTGGAGGGAAGAACGAGACCCAGTACTTC. This gives the protein CASRLPGGKNETQYF. Full variable domain (missing parts from reference TRBV28 and TRBJ2-5): DVKVTQSSRYLVKRTGEKVFLECVQDMDHENMFWYRQDPGLGLRLIYFSYDVKMKEKGDIPEGYSVSREKKERFSLILESASTNQTSMYLCASRLPGGKNETQYFGPGTRLLVL.

This clonotype was observed at least ten times. A junction end diverges from the germline sequence, so it may reflect a read error. CDR3 DNA: TGTGCCAGCATTGAAAGGAGCGGGGGCTACAATGAGCAGTTCTTC. Protein sequence: CASIERSGGYNEQFF. The chain recombines TRBV2 with TRBJ2-1, with TRBD2 identical over 8 bases. The CDR3 loop spans 15 amino acids. Germline loops: CDR1 SNHLY, CDR2 FYNNEI.

This clonotype was observed a handful of times. The rearrangement joins TRBV28 to TRBJ2-7; TRBD1 matches at 12 bases. The trim removed 5 bases at V and 11 bases at J, leaving 10 bases unmatched. The CDR3 loop spans 14 amino acids. Germline-derived CDR1 and CDR2 are MDHEN and SYDVKM. DNA of the CDR3: TGTGCCAGCAGTGAGACCGGGACAGGGGGCTCGGAGTACTTC. This gives the protein CASSETGTGGSEYF.

This clonotype was observed many times. V and J are TRBV28 and TRBJ2-2; no firm D call. The CDR3 has 11 residues. CDR1 and CDR2 (germline): MDHEN, SYDVKM. Trimming removed 6 bases at V and 4 bases at J, with 3 bases between. CDR3 amino acids: CASRFTGELFF. CDR3 coding DNA: TGTGCCAGCAGGTTCACCGGGGAGCTGTTTTTT.

This clonotype was seen many times. The chain uses TRBV20-1 and TRBJ1-2; D ambiguous. The CDR3 has 13 residues. Germline CDR1 reads DFQATT; CDR2 reads SNEGSKA (reference sequence). V was pared by 3 bases and J by 3 bases, with 11 bases between. CDR3 DNA: TGCAGTGCTAGTAGCGGCCCCTACTATGGCTACACCTTC. Translation: CSASSGPYYGYTF.

This clonotype was observed a handful of times. The chain recombines TRBV5-6 with TRBJ2-5; no definite D call. Trimming removed 0 bases from V and 5 bases from J, with 8 bases in between. Per germline, CDR1 SGHDT and CDR2 YYEEEE. The CDR3 runs 13 residues. The chain's CDR3 is CASSLAQLETQYF. CDR3 in DNA: TGTGCCAGCAGCTTGGCGCAGTTGGAGACCCAGTACTTC.

This clonotype has ten or more counts. This chain links TRBV5-1 with TRBJ1-5; no reliable D call. The CDR3 sequence is 15 residues long. Germline CDR1 reads SGHRS; CDR2 reads YFSETQ. The V and J ends lost 2 bases and 3 bases respectively, with 12 bases between them. The CDR3: CASSFGLGDNQPQHF. CDR3 coding DNA: TGCGCCAGCAGCTTTGGTCTGGGTGACAATCAGCCCCAGCATTTT.

This chain links TRBV20-1 with TRBJ2-1; tentative D call: TRBD2 (6 bases). V dropped 0 bases and J dropped 3 bases, with 18 bases sitting between them. The germline V gene has CDR1 DFQATT and CDR2 SNEGSKA (reference sequence). CDR3 length equals 17 residues. The CDR3 DNA reads TGCAGTGCTAGAGACCTAAGGATGGCGGGGATCTACAATGAGCAGTTCTTC. Translated: CSARDLRMAGIYNEQFF.

There are many counts of this clonotype. The rearrangement joins TRBV30 to TRBJ2-1; D is possibly TRBD2 (6 bases). V was trimmed by 6 bases and J by 5 bases, leaving 17 bases between them. Per germline, CDR1 GTSNPN and CDR2 SVGIG (reference sequence). The CDR3 is 14 residues long. The CDR3 coding sequence is TGTGCCTGCACGACCTATCGGGGGAACAATGAGCAGTTCTTC. Amino acid sequence: CACTTYRGNNEQFF.

This clonotype was recorded at least ten times. The CDR3 bases are TGTGCCAGCAGCTTAGTGCTGAACACTGAAGCTTTCTTT. It encodes CASSLVLNTEAFF. The rearrangement joins TRBV7-2 to TRBJ1-1; D remains ambiguous. Trimming removed 1 base at V and 0 bases at J, with 3 bases between. The CDR3 is 13 residues long. Germline lookup yields CDR1 SGHTA and CDR2 FQGNSA. Supplemented by reference TRBV7-2 and TRBJ1-1, the full variable domain reads GAGVSQSPSNKVTEKGKDVELRCDPISGHTALYWYRQSLGQGLEFLIYFQGNSAPDKSGLPSDRFSAERTGGSVSTLTIQRTQQEDSAVYLCASSLVLNTEAFFGQGTRLTVV.

The CDR3: CASSFGGLSTSFTDTQYF. The CDR3, as DNA: TGTGCCAGCAGTTTTGGGGGACTATCCACAAGCTTCACAGATACGCAGTATTTT. The V call is TRBV28, the J call TRBJ2-3, with TRBD2 matching 7 bases. CDR1 and CDR2 (germline): MDHEN, SYDVKM. The V segment lost 3 bases and the J segment 2 bases; nucleotides outside the gene matches: 14. The CDR3 has 18 amino acids.

This clonotype was counted only a few times. The chain carries TRBV7-9 and TRBJ2-2, with D possibly being TRBD2 (5 bases). This CDR3 is built from 13 residues. Deletions cut 3 bases from V and 6 bases from J, with 8 bases between. Germline V CDR1 and CDR2: SEHNR, FQNEAQ (reference sequence). The CDR3 DNA reads TGTGCCAGCAGCTTTCCGGGGTCCGGGGAGCTGTTTTTT. It specifies CASSFPGSGELFF.

This clonotype was recorded at least ten times. The rearrangement uses TRBV5-1 and TRBJ2-1; TRBD2 matches at 13 bases. The junction had 2 bases not matched to a gene; V was cut back by 3 bases and J by 5 bases. Germline V CDR1 and CDR2: SGHRS, YFSETQ. This CDR3 region has 15 residues. The CDR3 is CASSSLAGGDNEQFF. The CDR3 DNA sequence: TGCGCCAGCAGCTCACTAGCGGGGGGGGACAATGAGCAGTTCTTC.

This clonotype was counted at least ten times. The chain recombines TRBV21-1 with TRBJ2-7. TRBV21-1 is described as a pseudogene. The CDR3 has 14 residues. The CDR3 is CASSKQDVSYEQYF. CDR3 DNA: TGTGCCAGCAGCAAGCAGGACGTCTCCTACGAGCAGTACTTC.

This clonotype was counted ten times or more. The genes are TRBV29-1 and TRBJ2-1, with D hard to call. V lost 0 bases and J 0 bases, leaving 12 bases between the germline ends. Looked up from germline, CDR1 is SQVTM and CDR2 is ANQGSEA. This CDR3 is 16 amino acids long. The CDR3 coding sequence is TGCAGCGTTGAAGACCCTGCGGTTGGCTCCTACAATGAGCAGTTCTTC. As protein: CSVEDPAVGSYNEQFF.

This clonotype was seen ten or more times. The chain joins TRBV20-1 to TRBJ1-5; no definite D call. The CDR3 extends over 15 amino acids. The germline CDR1 and CDR2 sequences are DFQATT and SNEGSKA (reference sequence). The V end lost 6 bases, the J end lost 4 bases, and 19 bases lay between the germline ends. The CDR3 nucleotides are TGCAGTGCCCCTCTTGGAGGGCGAAGTAATCAGCCCCAGCATTTT. Translated, it gives CSAPLGGRSNQPQHF.

This clonotype was detected many times. The rearrangement links TRBV20-1 to TRBJ2-7; D unresolved. V lost 2 bases to trimming and J lost 5 bases, with 4 bases between them. Germline V gene data show CDR1 as DFQATT and CDR2 as SNEGSKA (reference sequence). This CDR3 is 10 amino acids long. The CDR3 region has the DNA TGCAGTGCTAGACGGGACGAGCAGTACTTC. Protein sequence: CSARRDEQYF.

The chain couples TRBV18 to TRBJ1-3; D is perhaps TRBD1 (6 bases). V lost 3 bases to trimming and J lost 6 bases, with 9 bases between them. CDR1 is KGHSH, CDR2 LQKENI, per germline. The CDR3 runs 13 residues. The CDR3 region has the DNA TGTGCCAGCTCACCGACAGGCGAAAACACCATATATTTT. Translated: CASSPTGENTIYF. Combining the CDR3 with reference TRBV18 and TRBJ1-3 gives the whole variable domain NAGVMQNPRHLVRRRGQEARLRCSPMKGHSHVYWYRQLPEEGLKFMVYLQKENIIDESGMPKERFSAEFPKEGPSILRIQQVVRGDSAAYFCASSPTGENTIYFGEGSWLTVV.

This clonotype has only a few counts. The chain joins TRBV4-3 to TRBJ2-6; 11 bases match TRBD1. Per germline, CDR1 LGHNA and CDR2 YSLEER. Trimming at V came to 4 bases and at J to 0 bases, leaving 5 bases not matched to a gene. The CDR3 spans 18 residues. Written as DNA, the CDR3 is TGCGCCAGCAGCCCAGGGACAGGGGGTAGCTCTGGGGCCAACGTCCTGACTTTC. Its translation: CASSPGTGGSSGANVLTF.

The CDR3 region is CASSVTGGQYNEQFF. The CDR3 nucleotides are TGCGCCAGCAGCGTAACCGGGGGACAATACAATGAGCAGTTCTTC. The rearrangement joins TRBV5-1 to TRBJ2-1, with D perhaps assigned TRBD1 or TRBD2 (6 bases each). V lost 4 bases to trimming and J lost 4 bases, with 15 bases between them. The germline gives CDR1 SGHRS, CDR2 YFSETQ. This CDR3 has 15 amino acids.

This clonotype has a count of ten or more. V and J are TRBV6-2 or TRBV6-3 and TRBJ2-3; no reliable D call. Trimming took off 2 bases at V and 0 bases at J, with 9 bases between the two ends. The CDR3 totals 15 residues. Germline CDR1 and CDR2: MNHEY and SVGEGT. The CDR3 loop reads CASSYGQASTDTQYF. Here the CDR3 DNA reads TGTGCCAGCAGTTACGGGCAGGCCAGCACAGATACGCAGTATTTT.

This clonotype was counted at least ten times. The chain has TRBV5-1 and TRBJ2-7; TRBD1 matches 10 bases. The V and J ends lost 4 bases and 7 bases, in that order; junction bases with no gene match: 8. CDR3 size: 14 residues. From germline, CDR1 is SGHRS and CDR2 YFSETQ. The CDR3 loop reads CASSPGQGVNEQYF. The CDR3, as DNA: TGCGCCAGCAGCCCAGGACAGGGGGTGAATGAGCAGTACTTC.

The chain is built from TRBV10-2 and TRBJ1-5; weak D call: TRBD1 (5 bases). V was shortened by 6 bases and J by 6 bases, with 9 bases between the two germline ends. The V gene's germline CDR1 is WSHSY and CDR2 SAAADI. CDR3 size: 12 residues. In nucleotides, the CDR3 is TGCGCCAGCAGCCAGGGTAGTCAGCCCCAGCATTTT. Translation gives CASSQGSQPQHF.